Listed here are 5 T cell receptor beta chains from one sample, sequenced in a study of blood T cell repertoires in COVID-19. The assay was immunoSEQ multiplex PCR, and TCRdb's table has in-frame clones only and misses some. The sample consists of fewer than 450,000 clones, more than 70% of them appearing once. Input material: PBMCs or T cells enriched from blood (not recorded which). These receptors were taken from a woman younger than 30 who had recovered from COVID-19.

CDR3 amino acids: CATSEGANYGYTF. DNA of the CDR3: TGTGCCACCAGTGAAGGGGCCAACTATGGCTACACCTTC. This chain connects TRBV24-1 to TRBJ1-2; D possibly corresponds to TRBD1 (5 bases). Trimming cost V 4 bases and J 2 bases, with 7 bases left between them. Germline V gene sequence: CDR1 KGHDR, CDR2 SFDVKD. CDR3 length: 13 residues.

J is TRBJ2-2 and V is TRBV19; the match to TRBD2 covers 14 bases. The V gene end was trimmed by 6 bases and the J gene end by 5 bases; junction bases not matched to a gene: 11. CDR3 size: 18 residues. Per germline, CDR1 LNHDA and CDR2 SQIVND (reference sequence). The chain's CDR3 is CASRVGTSGGRDTGELFF. CDR3 nucleotides: TGTGCCAGTAGGGTTGGGACTAGCGGGGGAAGAGATACCGGGGAGCTGTTTTTT. Filled out from reference TRBV19 and TRBJ2-2, the complete variable domain reads DGGITQSPKYLFRKEGQNVTLSCEQNLNHDAMYWYRQDPGQGLRLIYYSQIVNDFQKGDIAEGYSVSREKKESFPLTVTSAQKNPTAFYLCASRVGTSGGRDTGELFFGEGSRLTVL.

J is TRBJ1-2 and V is TRBV19, with TRBD1 as a possible D gene (5 bases). Trimming removed 2 bases at V and 4 bases at J, with 11 bases between. This CDR3 has 14 amino acids. Germline V gene lookup returns CDR1 LNHDA and CDR2 SQIVND (reference sequence). The CDR3 coding sequence is TGTGCCAGTAGTATATCCGCGGGACTCTATGGCTACACCTTC. Amino acid sequence: CASSISAGLYGYTF.

CDR3 loop: CASSVEAAGGRYNEQFF. CDR3 coding DNA: TGTGCCAGCAGCGTAGAGGCTGCGGGGGGCCGTTACAATGAGCAGTTCTTC. The rearrangement uses TRBV9 and TRBJ2-1, with 8 bases that match TRBD2. Trimming cost V 0 bases and J 4 bases; bases outside gene matches: 9. Germline-derived CDR1 and CDR2 are SGDLS and YYNGEE. This CDR3 contains 17 residues.

The chain recombines TRBV2 with TRBJ1-2; D may be TRBD1 (6 bases). The CDR3 contains 15 residues. The V gene's germline CDR1 is SNHLY and CDR2 FYNNEI. Trimming took 4 bases from V and 3 from J, leaving 15 bases between them. CDR3: CASSATGNPDYGYTF. The CDR3 region has the DNA TGTGCCAGCAGTGCTACAGGGAATCCTGACTATGGCTACACCTTC.